This entry describes one T cell receptor (beta chain). As yet, its antigen is unknown. The sample comes from a study of CD8+ T cells in alopecia areata. Study-level points and caveats: Normal skin's resident alphabeta T cells are sequenced alongside lesional scalp T cells.

CDR1 and CDR2 (germline): SGHKS, YYEKEE (reference sequence). The length of the CDR3 is 14 residues. The V gene lost 1 base and the J gene lost 0 bases, with 7 bases spanning the gap. Extracted RNA was reverse transcribed, and the resulting cDNA served as sequencing template. Generated by immunoSEQ multiplex PCR, the TCRdb table keeps only in-frame clones and is missing some. The table records 150,000 to 200,000 clones, 55% of them present only once. V and J are TRBV5-5 and TRBJ1-1; D is ambiguous. Sequenced material: CD4+ T cells sorted from blood. The TCR comes from a human donor in good health. CDR3 residues: CASSLIAVNTEAFF. The DNA for the CDR3 is TGTGCCAGCAGCTTGATCGCCGTGAACACTGAAGCTTTCTTT.